The 8 T cell receptor beta chains below were found in one sample sequenced in a study of glioma-infiltrating T cells after dendritic cell vaccination. The data were produced by immunoSEQ multiplex PCR, yet TCRdb's version contains in-frame clones alone and is incomplete. The sample lists some 73,000 clones; 82% were seen once. The starting material was blood, obtained before dendritic cell vaccination. The receptors derive from a human donor with glioblastoma.

V usage is TRBV6-1 and J usage is TRBJ1-5; 12 nucleotides match TRBD1. The CDR3 has 15 amino acids. J gave up 3 bases and V 6 bases, and 3 bases lay outside the gene matches. Germline loops: CDR1 MNHNS, CDR2 SASEGT. Here the CDR3 DNA reads TGTGCCAGCAGGGGGACAGGGGGCCACAATCAGCCCCAGCATTTT. Translation gives CASRGTGGHNQPQHF.

The chain links TRBV5-1 to TRBJ2-1; the D is unclear. Germline values: CDR1 SGHRS, CDR2 YFSETQ. The V and J ends lost 0 bases and 7 bases respectively, with 5 bases between them. This CDR3 is 12 amino acids long. The CDR3 DNA sequence: TGCGCCAGCAGCTTGGCCTCGAATGAGCAGTTCTTC. Its protein is CASSLASNEQFF.

V usage is TRBV4-1 and J usage is TRBJ2-7; 10 bases agree with TRBD2. Looked up from germline, CDR1 is MGHRA and CDR2 is YSYEKL. After removal of 4 bases from V and 4 bases from J, the junction contained 10 bases not matched to a gene. The CDR3 spans 16 residues. The CDR3 bases are TGCGCCAGCAGCCCAAGGACAGGACTAGCGGCGTACGAGCAGTACGTC. Amino acid sequence: CASSPRTGLAAYEQYV.

The chain carries TRBV2 and TRBJ2-7; D is tentatively TRBD1 or TRBD2 (5 bases each). Germline V gene lookup returns CDR1 SNHLY and CDR2 FYNNEI. Trimming removed 6 bases at V and 12 bases at J, with 18 bases between. The CDR3 loop spans 12 amino acids. The CDR3 DNA follows: TGTGCCAGCAGCCGGGACGGGACCCTAGCGTACGTC. Translated, it gives CASSRDGTLAYV.

The chain carries TRBV19 and TRBJ2-1; TRBD2 is a possible D gene (5 bases). V dropped 1 base and J dropped 12 bases, with 19 bases sitting between them. This CDR3 region has 15 residues. CDR1 and CDR2 from the germline V gene are LNHDA and SQIVND (reference sequence). CDR3 DNA sequence: TGTGCCAGTAGTATAGGGTGGACTTCTGAAGTCGGGCAGTTCTTC. This gives the protein CASSIGWTSEVGQFF.

J is TRBJ2-2 and V is TRBV18, with 7 bases lining up with TRBD1. V was pared by 0 bases and J by 5 bases, with 6 bases of the junction left unmatched. Germline CDR1 and CDR2: KGHSH and LQKENI. The CDR3 has 16 residues. DNA for the CDR3: TGTGCCAGCTCACCACCCCAGACAGGGCAAACCGGGGAGCTGTTTTTT. Protein product: CASSPPQTGQTGELFF.

V is TRBV6-7 and J is TRBJ1-5; maybe TRBD1 (5 bases). TRBV6-7 is treated as an ORF (open reading frame) with a function not yet certain. This CDR3 has 17 residues. The ends were cut back, 0 bases at V and 6 bases at J, with 18 bases in the middle. The CDR3 is CASSYSAGKGRAQPQHF. CDR3 nucleotides: TGTGCCAGCAGTTACTCGGCAGGGAAGGGCCGGGCTCAGCCCCAGCATTTT.

The chain employs TRBV7-3 and TRBJ1-6, with D perhaps matching TRBD1 (6 bases). The ends were cut back, 5 bases at V and 7 bases at J, with 9 bases in the middle. Germline V gene data show CDR1 as SGHTA and CDR2 as FQGTGA. This CDR3 has 13 residues. The CDR3 region is CASSQGQNSPLHF. In DNA, the CDR3 is TGTGCCAGCAGCCAAGGACAGAATTCACCCCTCCACTTT.